Shown below are 18 T cell receptor beta chains from a single sample sequenced in a study of T cells in Graves' hyperthyroidism and ophthalmopathy. RNA transcripts served as the template for amplifying TCR beta CDR3 regions. A set of HTBI primers served as the primers for a first-round RT-PCR of the TCR CDR3. Each CDR3 protein is one row after TCRdb ran MiXCR on the multiplex PCR reads. Here the sample spans some 530,000 distinct CDR3 sequences, approximately 22% being singletons. The material sequenced was blood. These receptors originate from a woman in her 70s with Graves' ophthalmopathy.

This clonotype turned up a few times. The chain couples TRBV5-5 to TRBJ1-6; the D gene is possibly TRBD1 (5 bases). The CDR3 extends over 15 amino acids. V was cut by 3 bases and J by 7 bases, with 14 bases left in between. CDR1 and CDR2 (germline): SGHKS, YYEKEE (reference sequence). CDR3 in amino acids: CASSWGGTPNSPLHF. In DNA, the CDR3 is TGTGCCAGCAGCTGGGGGGGGACGCCAAATTCACCCCTCCACTTT.

This clonotype was seen a few times. The chain links TRBV6-1 to TRBJ1-1, with TRBD1 matching over 9 bases. Germline V gives CDR1 MNHNS, CDR2 SASEGT. With 6 bases clipped from V and 4 bases from J, the junction kept 6 bases outside the gene matches. This CDR3 has 14 residues. CDR3 sequence reads: CASRLPGQGTEAFF. The CDR3 nucleotides read TGTGCCAGCAGGCTCCCGGGACAGGGCACTGAAGCTTTCTTT.

The CDR3 DNA sequence: TGCGCCAGCAGCAGGCGGGCAGGCACAGATACGCAGTATTTT. Amino acid sequence: CASSRRAGTDTQYF. The V and J genes are TRBV5-1 and TRBJ2-3, with a possible D match to TRBD2 (5 bases). V lost 4 bases, J lost 1 base, and 10 bases lay in between. Germline V gene sequence: CDR1 SGHRS, CDR2 YFSETQ. This CDR3 spans 14 amino acids. Supplemented by reference TRBV5-1 and TRBJ2-3, the full variable domain reads KAGVTQTPRYLIKTRGQQVTLSCSPISGHRSVSWYQQTPGQGLQFLFEYFSETQRNKGNFPGRFSGRQFSNSRSEMNVSTLELGDSALYLCASSRRAGTDTQYFGPGTRLTVL.

This chain joins TRBV10-2 and TRBJ2-1; 10 positions agree with TRBD2. The J segment lost 6 bases and the V segment lost 10 bases, leaving 9 bases of the junction unmatched. This CDR3 is 14 amino acids long. Germline loops: CDR1 WSHSY, CDR2 SAAADI. The chain's CDR3 is CATSGTSVSNEQFF. CDR3 nucleotide sequence: TGCGCCACCTCCGGGACTAGCGTAAGCAATGAGCAGTTCTTC.

CDR3 in amino acids: CASSWSCGDYGYTF. As DNA, the CDR3 is TGTGCCAGCAGTTGGTCTTGCGGGGACTATGGCTACACCTTC. J is TRBJ1-2 and V is TRBV12-3 or TRBV12-4; D remains ambiguous. The CDR3 runs 14 residues. The germline V and J ends were trimmed by 4 bases and 3 bases, with 12 bases remaining between them.

This clonotype showed up just a few times. The J gene is TRBJ2-1, the V gene TRBV12-3 or TRBV12-4; tentatively, D is TRBD2 (5 bases). CDR3 size: 14 residues. Deletions cut 7 bases from V and 3 bases from J, with 13 bases between. The CDR3 spells CASTAGGGYNEQFF. CDR3 nucleotide sequence: TGTGCCAGCACCGCCGGAGGAGGCTACAATGAGCAGTTCTTC.

This clonotype has a single count. The rearrangement links TRBV19 to TRBJ2-1; perhaps D is TRBD1 or TRBD2 (6 bases each). This CDR3 spans 14 amino acids. V lost 4 bases and J 2 bases, leaving 9 bases between the germline ends. Germline values: CDR1 LNHDA, CDR2 SQIVND (reference sequence). This chain's CDR3 is CASSTEGAYNEQFF. The CDR3 DNA reads TGTGCCAGTAGTACGGAGGGGGCCTACAATGAGCAGTTCTTC.

The chain couples TRBV19 to TRBJ1-2, with D unclear. The CDR3 has 14 residues. V was clipped by 7 bases and J by 2 bases, with 14 bases between them. Germline assignment: CDR1 LNHDA and CDR2 SQIVND (reference sequence). The CDR3 nucleotides are TGTGCCAGTAATGGGGTTGGAGGGAACTATGGCTACACCTTC. This codes for CASNGVGGNYGYTF.

The chain has TRBV9 and TRBJ1-3; D is unclear. Germline V gene lookup returns CDR1 SGDLS and CDR2 YYNGEE. This CDR3 spans 15 amino acids. The germline V and J ends were trimmed by 5 bases and 0 bases, with 12 bases remaining between them. CDR3 nucleotides: TGTGCCAGCAGATATGACGACCACTCTGGAAACACCATATATTTT. It specifies CASRYDDHSGNTIYF.

This clonotype has a handful of counts. The gene calls are TRBV7-6 and TRBJ2-2; D is undetermined. Germline V CDR1 and CDR2: SGHVS, FNYEAQ. Trimming took off 1 base at V and 0 bases at J, with 9 bases between the two ends. This CDR3 has 16 amino acids. The CDR3 sequence: CASSLEADANTGELFF. As DNA, the CDR3 is TGTGCCAGCAGCTTAGAGGCAGACGCGAACACCGGGGAGCTGTTTTTT. The complete variable domain, with remaining parts taken from reference TRBV7-6 and TRBJ2-2, reads GAGVSQSPRYKVTKRGQDVALRCDPISGHVSLYWYRQALGQGPEFLTYFNYEAQQDKSGLPNDRFSAERPEGSISTLTIQRTEQRDSAMYRCASSLEADANTGELFFGEGSRLTVL.

The chain carries TRBV6-6 and TRBJ2-3, with D possibly TRBD1 on 7 matching bases. This CDR3 has 19 residues. The germline V gene has CDR1 MNHNY and CDR2 SVGAGI (reference sequence). Trimming stripped 2 bases from V and 6 bases from J, with 27 bases between. The CDR3 DNA reads as TGTGCCAGCAGTTACAGGGGGCTTAGAGCGGAGGGGATCAGGGATACGCAGTATTTT. This gives the protein CASSYRGLRAEGIRDTQYF.

The chain uses TRBV7-9 and TRBJ2-3, with D possibly being TRBD2 (5 bases). Germline V lookup: CDR1 SEHNR, CDR2 FQNEAQ (reference sequence). Deletions cut 1 base from V and 2 bases from J, with 10 bases between. CDR3 size: 15 residues. CDR3 DNA: TGTGCCAGCAGCTTAGGGGAGAGGTACACAGATACGCAGTATTTT. It yields the protein CASSLGERYTDTQYF.

The table lists this clonotype with a few counts. The chain employs TRBV7-9 and TRBJ2-7; 7 bases line up with TRBD1. The CDR3 has 15 amino acids. The germline CDR1 and CDR2 sequences are SEHNR and FQNEAQ (reference sequence). V gave up 4 bases and J gave up 4 bases; unmatched junction bases: 10. CDR3 DNA sequence: TGTGCCAGCAGCTCGGGACAGCTACTAGGATACGAGCAGTACTTC. Translated: CASSSGQLLGYEQYF. The full variable domain, in which reference TRBV7-9 and TRBJ2-7 provide the parts outside the CDR3, is DTGVSQNPRHKITKRGQNVTFRCDPISEHNRLYWYRQTLGQGPEFLTYFQNEAQLEKSRLLSDRFSAERPKGSFSTLEIQRTEQGDSAMYLCASSSGQLLGYEQYFGPGTRLTVT.

V usage is TRBV5-1 and J usage is TRBJ2-5, with D hard to call. This CDR3 comprises 15 residues. CDR1 SGHRS and CDR2 YFSETQ come from the germline V gene. The germline V and J ends were trimmed by 2 bases and 13 bases, with 24 bases remaining between them. Here the CDR3 reads CASSLVSRRAPLWYF. CDR3 sequence (DNA): TGCGCCAGCAGCTTAGTCTCCCGCAGAGCGCCGTTGTGGTACTTC.

The chain uses TRBV7-8 and TRBJ2-7, with D unresolved. Germline values: CDR1 SGHVS, CDR2 FQNEAQ. The CDR3 totals 13 residues. V lost 4 bases to trimming and J lost 4 bases, with 11 bases between them. The CDR3 sequence: CASSSRPRYEQYF. The CDR3 DNA sequence: TGTGCCAGCAGCTCCAGACCGAGATACGAGCAGTACTTC.

The V gene is TRBV27, the J gene TRBJ2-2; 7 bases map to TRBD1. Looked up from germline, CDR1 is MNHEY and CDR2 is SMNVEV (reference sequence). The CDR3 runs to 15 residues. V dropped 8 bases and J dropped 3; count of bases not matched to a gene: 9. The CDR3 DNA reads as TGTGCCAGCCGCTGGACAGGCCGCCACACCGGGGAGCTGTTTTTT. It codes for CASRWTGRHTGELFF.

This sequence joins TRBV2 and TRBJ1-5, with 7 bases fitting TRBD1. The V gene end was trimmed by 4 bases and the J gene end by 11 bases; junction bases not matched to a gene: 11. This CDR3 has 14 amino acids. Germline values: CDR1 SNHLY, CDR2 FYNNEI. The CDR3 DNA sequence: TGTGCCAGCAGTGCGCAGGGGGTGGGTGGGACCCAGCATTTT. Translating it yields CASSAQGVGGTQHF.

The table lists this clonotype with many counts. V is TRBV7-2 and J is TRBJ2-1, with TRBD2 matching 7 bases. The germline CDR1 and CDR2 sequences are SGHTA and FQGNSA. This CDR3 is built from 15 residues. The ends lost 3 bases at V and 3 bases at J; junction bases unmatched: 5. The CDR3 bases are TGTGCCAGCAGCTTTGAGCGGGGAAACTACAATGAGCAGTTCTTC. Its protein product is CASSFERGNYNEQFF.